Included here is one T cell receptor (beta chain) sequence, with context. The antigen remains unidentified. Germline CDR1 reads SGHRS; CDR2 reads YFSETQ. V was trimmed by 4 bases and J by 1 base, leaving 11 bases between them. This CDR3 is 14 amino acids long. This sample was included in a study of CD8 T cells in ankylosing spondylitis. Study-wide findings and caveats: Apparently characteristic of ankylosing spondylitis blood was a TCR beta motif (roughly eight highly homologous variants). The clones that were linked to disease were reported to be significantly enriched in matched synovial fluid samples from ankylosing spondylitis patients.

TCRdb re-derived calls from the 5' RACE reads in MiXCR, one entry per CDR3 protein. The sample shows roughly 700,000 distinct CDR3 sequences, roughly 20% of them seen only once. This TCR was sampled from a male donor with ankylosing spondylitis. Sequencing was done on a sample of blood, either unsorted or a sorted T cell fraction (not recorded which). The V gene is TRBV5-1, the J gene TRBJ1-1; D may be TRBD1 (5 bases). The CDR3 bases are TGCGCCAGCAGCCGGGGGGGGGAGAACACTGAAGCTTTCTTT. Translation: CASSRGGENTEAFF.